These 29 T cell receptor beta chains share one sample of origin, sequenced in a study of blood T cells in healthy people across ages. Then a second PCR, running roughly 7 to 11 cycles, was carried out with a sample-barcoded 5' primer and a J-beta primer mix. TCRdb ran MiXCR on the 5' RACE reads and lists one entry per CDR3 protein. The sample shows about 930,000 distinct CDR3 sequences, 25% to 30% of them seen only once. This sample was shared with a second study, whose subject was T cells of mothers and their children.

Sequences were obtained from blood. Receptors originate from a middle-aged woman in good health.

The chain is built from TRBV29-1 and TRBJ1-1; possible D gene TRBD1, 6 bases. CDR3 length: 11 amino acids. V was trimmed by 5 bases and J by 6 bases, leaving 10 bases between them. Germline values: CDR1 SQVTM, CDR2 ANQGSEA. DNA for the CDR3: TGCAGCGTTCCAGAGGGGGCTGAAGCTTTCTTT. Its translation is CSVPEGAEAFF.

This clonotype was detected a few times. The chain recombines TRBV12-3 or TRBV12-4 with TRBJ1-2; D gene ambiguous. Between the trimmed V and J ends, which lost 10 bases and 5 bases, there was a span of 17 bases. This CDR3 spans 13 amino acids. This CDR3 is CATGPADQYGYTF. The DNA for the CDR3 is TGTGCCACCGGACCCGCAGACCAGTATGGCTACACCTTC.

This sequence joins TRBV7-6 and TRBJ2-3; D ambiguous. Trimming took 5 bases from V and 1 from J, leaving 13 bases between them. This CDR3 spans 15 amino acids. Germline values: CDR1 SGHVS, CDR2 FNYEAQ. This chain's CDR3 is CASSRLVAGTDTQYF. For the CDR3, the DNA is TGTGCCAGCAGCCGGCTTGTGGCGGGCACAGATACGCAGTATTTT.

With respect to this clonotype: This may be a read error, as it is one base from a much larger clone. The chain links TRBV5-6 to TRBJ2-7; D call uncertain. The length of the CDR3 is 14 residues. Germline V lookup: CDR1 SGHDT, CDR2 YYEEEE. CDR3 protein: CAGSDGFYSYEQYF. Written as DNA, the CDR3 is TGTGCCGGCAGCGATGGTTTCTACTCCTACGAGCAGTACTTC.

The rearrangement links TRBV28 to TRBJ1-1; D gene uncertain. The CDR3 covers 13 residues. The V gene lost 2 bases and the J gene lost 6 bases, with 10 bases spanning the gap. Germline V gene lookup returns CDR1 MDHEN and CDR2 SYDVKM. CDR3 bases: TGTGCCAGCAGTTTAGCCAACCCCCCTGAAGCTTTCTTT. Translating gives CASSLANPPEAFF.

This clonotype was observed a handful of times. The rearrangement joins TRBV18 to TRBJ2-7; 7 bases align to TRBD1. With V trimmed by 2 bases and J by 2 bases, 12 bases remained unmatched. This CDR3 region has 17 residues. Germline values: CDR1 KGHSH, CDR2 LQKENI. The CDR3 nucleotides read TGTGCCAGCTCACCAAGGCGACAGGGTTATGGAACCTACGAGCAGTACTTC. Residues: CASSPRRQGYGTYEQYF.

In this sample, this clonotype turned up once. The rearrangement links TRBV7-9 to TRBJ1-2; possibly TRBD1 for D (5 bases). The CDR3 is 13 amino acids. Trimming pared 1 base from V and 8 bases from J, leaving 11 bases between. Germline V lookup: CDR1 SEHNR, CDR2 FQNEAQ (reference sequence). The CDR3 is CASSLESGRGYTF. DNA for the CDR3: TGTGCCAGCAGCTTAGAATCAGGGAGAGGCTACACCTTC.

The table lists this clonotype with many counts. V is TRBV28 and J is TRBJ2-7; D uncertain. The CDR3 spans 14 residues. Trimming shortened V by 3 bases and J by 0 bases, and 9 bases separated the two germline ends. Germline loops: CDR1 MDHEN, CDR2 SYDVKM. The CDR3 DNA is TGTGCCAGCAGTTTTAGGATAAGCTCCTACGAGCAGTACTTC. Protein sequence: CASSFRISSYEQYF.

This clonotype was seen only a few times. This clone may be a read error of a much larger clone one base away. The chain couples TRBV29-1 to TRBJ2-1; D remains ambiguous. Germline loops: CDR1 SQVTM, CDR2 ANQGSEA. This CDR3 is 12 amino acids long. The CDR3 region has the DNA TGCAGCGTTGGACGGACCAGCAATGGGCAGTTCTTC. Amino acid sequence: CSVGRTSNGQFF.

The rearrangement uses TRBV29-1 and TRBJ1-1, with TRBD1 matching over 9 bases. With 6 bases clipped from V and 1 base from J, the junction kept 3 bases outside the gene matches. The CDR3 is 13 residues long. Per germline, CDR1 SQVTM and CDR2 ANQGSEA. The CDR3 DNA reads TGCAGCGTCGTGGGACAGGGGAACACTGAAGCTTTCTTT. Translating it yields CSVVGQGNTEAFF.

This clonotype was observed once. A much larger clone differs from this one at a single base, so this may be a read error. The chain is built from TRBV5-1 and TRBJ2-7; maybe TRBD2 (5 bases). CDR1 and CDR2 from the germline V gene are SGHRS and YFSETQ. Trimming removed 4 bases at V and 4 bases at J, with 27 bases between. The CDR3 consists of 18 residues. CDR3 coding DNA: TGCGCCAGCAGCCGGACGAGGACTCCTTATGAAGGCGGATACGAGCAGTACTTC. Encoded protein: CASSRTRTPYEGGYEQYF.

The sample holds a few counts of this clonotype. The rearrangement links TRBV12-3 or TRBV12-4 to TRBJ2-1; possibly TRBD2 for D (6 bases). The ends were cut back, 6 bases at V and 6 bases at J, with 12 bases in the middle. This CDR3 has 13 residues. CDR3 region: CASRQTGVNEQFF. The CDR3, as DNA: TGTGCCAGCAGGCAGACGGGGGTCAATGAGCAGTTCTTC.

This clonotype has at least ten counts. The J gene is TRBJ2-5, the V gene TRBV7-2; maybe TRBD2 (5 bases). Germline values: CDR1 SGHTA, CDR2 FQGNSA. CDR3 length: 14 residues. V shed 6 bases and J shed 4 bases, with 15 bases lying between them. CDR3 DNA: TGTGCCAGCAGTGAGAAGCGGATAAGAGAGACCCAGTACTTC. Translated, it gives CASSEKRIRETQYF. The complete variable domain, with remaining parts taken from reference TRBV7-2 and TRBJ2-5, reads GAGVSQSPSNKVTEKGKDVELRCDPISGHTALYWYRQSLGQGLEFLIYFQGNSAPDKSGLPSDRFSAERTGGSVSTLTIQRTQQEDSAVYLCASSEKRIRETQYFGPGTRLLVL.

This clonotype was seen repeatedly, ten times or more. The chain uses TRBV20-1 and TRBJ1-2, with 7 positions matching TRBD1. V was pared by 6 bases and J by 0 bases, with 4 bases of the junction left unmatched. This CDR3 has 13 amino acids. The germline V gene has CDR1 DFQATT and CDR2 SNEGSKA (reference sequence). The CDR3 DNA reads TGCAGTGCACAGGGGCTGACTAACTATGGCTACACCTTC. Translating it yields CSAQGLTNYGYTF.

The chain couples TRBV27 to TRBJ2-3; 9 nucleotides line up with TRBD1. CDR1 and CDR2 from the germline V gene are MNHEY and SMNVEV (reference sequence). V trimming: 4 bases; J trimming: 4 bases; junction bases outside the gene matches: 6. The CDR3 is 15 amino acids. The DNA for the CDR3 is TGTGCCAGCAGTTGGACAGGGGTTCCCGCAGATACGCAGTATTTT. Residues: CASSWTGVPADTQYF.

Of note for this clonotype: Possible read error: a much larger clone is one base away. This chain links TRBV7-2 with TRBJ2-5; D not certain. With the DNA end fitting TRBJ2-7 better, the J assignment may be wrong. CDR1 and CDR2 from the germline V gene are SGHTA and FQGNSA. This CDR3 spans 13 amino acids. CDR3 nucleotide sequence: TGTGCCAGCAGCTCAGCTACAGAGAACGAGCAGTACTTC. Its protein is CASSSATENEQYF.

The chain has TRBV7-2 and TRBJ1-4; D not certain. From germline, CDR1 is SGHTA and CDR2 FQGNSA. The CDR3 consists of 13 residues. V lost 1 base and J 13 bases, leaving 13 bases between the germline ends. CDR3 protein: CASSLGTERRLFF. The CDR3 DNA reads TGTGCCAGCAGCTTAGGGACGGAGCGGAGACTGTTTTTT.

This clonotype has only a few counts. The V call is TRBV6-2 or TRBV6-3, the J call TRBJ2-6; the D is unclear. Germline V CDR1 and CDR2: MNHEY, SVGEGT. V was pared by 4 bases and J by 0 bases, with 10 bases between. The CDR3 spans 16 residues. The CDR3 loop reads CASSSGPNSGANVLTF. Here the CDR3 DNA reads TGTGCCAGCAGTTCCGGACCGAACTCTGGGGCCAACGTCCTGACTTTC.

This clonotype was picked up many times. V gene TRBV20-1 combines with J gene TRBJ2-1; TRBD2 might be the D (5 bases). There are 12 residues in the CDR3. V shed 2 bases and J shed 9 bases, with 11 bases lying between them. Germline CDR1 and CDR2: DFQATT and SNEGSKA (reference sequence). The CDR3 nucleotides read TGCAGTGCTAGAAGGCTAGCCATTGAGCAGTTCTTC. As protein: CSARRLAIEQFF.

The genes are TRBV10-3 and TRBJ2-3, with 8 nucleotides matching TRBD2. Unmatched junction bases numbered 12, after V lost 2 bases and J lost 8 bases. Germline V CDR1 and CDR2: ENHRY, SYGVKD. The CDR3 loop spans 16 amino acids. The chain's CDR3 is CAISEPIGGAGGTQYF. CDR3 coding DNA: TGTGCCATCAGTGAGCCCATCGGGGGGGCCGGGGGTACGCAGTATTTT.

This clonotype was picked up a small number of times. A single base separates this from a much larger clone, so it may be a read error. The chain combines TRBV9 with TRBJ2-5; TRBD2 matches at 13 bases. Gene TRBJ2-7 matches the end of the DNA better, so the J call may be wrong. CDR3 size: 16 residues. CDR1 SGDLS and CDR2 YYNGEE come from the germline V gene. The CDR3 here is CASSAPRTSGGGEQYF. The CDR3 DNA reads as TGTGCCAGCAGCGCTCCCCGGACTAGCGGGGGCGGCGAGCAGTACTTC.

The chain carries TRBV4-2 and TRBJ2-1; 8 bases line up with TRBD2. J was trimmed by 4 bases and V by 1 base; bases with no gene match: 12. CDR1 and CDR2 (germline): LGHNA, YNFKEQ. CDR3 length: 18 residues. The CDR3 bases are TGTGCCAGCAGCCAAGGACGTCCAGCGGGAGTTCTGTACAATGAGCAGTTCTTC. Translated: CASSQGRPAGVLYNEQFF.

Remarks on this clonotype: A much larger clone is a single base away; this may be a read error. This chain joins TRBV10-3 and TRBJ1-2; 7 bases match TRBD1. V was pared by 11 bases and J by 4 bases, with 16 bases of the junction left unmatched. The CDR3 is 15 residues long. Per the germline V gene, CDR1 is ENHRY and CDR2 is SYGVKD. The CDR3 sequence: CAASPMDRNPYGYTF. CDR3 DNA sequence: TGTGCCGCCAGCCCAATGGACAGGAACCCCTATGGCTACACCTTC.

Note on this clonotype: Given a much more abundant clone one base away, this may be a read error. V and J are TRBV2 and TRBJ2-5; no reliable D call. CDR1 and CDR2 from the germline V gene are SNHLY and FYNNEI. CDR3 length equals 12 residues. The chain's CDR3 is CASSEAPETQDF. CDR3 bases: TGTGCCAGCAGTGAAGCACCAGAGACCCAGGACTTC.

CDR3 DNA sequence: TGCGCCAGCAGCCAAGCAGACACCGGGGAGCTGTTTTTT. Protein sequence: CASSQADTGELFF. This chain uses TRBV4-3 with TRBJ2-2; D remains unclear. Germline V gives CDR1 LGHNA, CDR2 YSLEER. The CDR3 is 13 amino acids. V was cut by 1 base and J by 3 bases, with 3 bases left in between.

This clonotype showed up just a few times. This rearrangement joins TRBV18 to TRBJ1-5; D is undetermined. V was shortened by 3 bases and J by 4 bases, with 7 bases between the two germline ends. The CDR3 runs 13 residues. The germline CDR1 and CDR2 sequences are KGHSH and LQKENI. The DNA of the CDR3 is TGTGCCAGCTCACCGGGTTTTAATCAGCCCCAGCATTTT. Protein sequence: CASSPGFNQPQHF.

This clonotype appeared many times. J is TRBJ2-7 and V is TRBV7-2, with D tentatively TRBD1 (6 bases). The length of the CDR3 is 13 residues. Trimming stripped 6 bases from V and 5 bases from J, with 14 bases between. Germline-derived CDR1 and CDR2 are SGHTA and FQGNSA. The CDR3 region is CASRFQRGNEQYF. The CDR3 region has the DNA TGTGCCAGCAGGTTCCAGAGGGGGAACGAGCAGTACTTC.

This clonotype was detected many times. The V and J genes are TRBV20-1 and TRBJ1-2; no clear D gene. With 4 bases removed from V and 0 bases from J, the gap between germline ends came to 6 bases. There are 12 residues in the CDR3. CDR1 and CDR2 (germline): DFQATT, SNEGSKA (reference sequence). As DNA, the CDR3 is TGCAGTGCTACTCTAGCTAACTATGGCTACACCTTC. Translation: CSATLANYGYTF.

This clonotype was recorded once. A junction boundary mismatches the germline segment, possibly from a read error. The chain employs TRBV12-3 or TRBV12-4 and TRBJ2-5, with D perhaps TRBD1 (6 bases). This CDR3 comprises 15 residues. The CDR3 sequence is CASSFRRTVQEIQYF. In DNA form, the CDR3 reads TGTGCCAGCAGTTTTCGCCGGACAGTGCAAGAGATCCAGTACTTC.